These 24 T cell receptor beta chains came from one sample sequenced in a study of blood T cell repertoires in COVID-19. Clones were read by immunoSEQ multiplex PCR, and TCRdb kept only the in-frame ones, dropping some. The repertoire holds some 110,000 clones, about four fifths seen once, with 16% in the top ten. The sequencing sample was made of peripheral blood. The origin of the receptors is a man between 60 and 70 years old with active or convalescent COVID-19.

CDR3 sequence: CATSSGTTDTQYF. The CDR3 nucleotides are TGTGCCACCAGCAGCGGTACCACAGATACGCAGTATTTT. The chain links TRBV15 to TRBJ2-3; D remains ambiguous. CDR1 is LNHNV, CDR2 YYDKDF, per germline (reference sequence). Trimming left V 3 bases short and J 2 bases short, with 6 bases between. The CDR3 length is 13 residues.

The V gene is TRBV6-6, the J gene TRBJ2-7, with a weak D call TRBD2 (6 bases). Trimming pared 8 bases from V and 2 bases from J, leaving 16 bases between. Per germline, CDR1 MNHNY and CDR2 SVGAGI (reference sequence). There are 14 residues in the CDR3. The CDR3 loop is CASPRTEGPYEQYF. Here the CDR3 DNA reads TGTGCCAGCCCCCGAACGGAGGGGCCCTACGAGCAGTACTTC.

This clone was picked up one time. The chain employs TRBV19 and TRBJ1-4; the D gene is possibly TRBD1 (6 bases). In germline, CDR1 is LNHDA, CDR2 SQIVND (reference sequence). V shed 5 bases and J shed 0 bases, with 16 bases lying between them. CDR3 size: 17 residues. Here the CDR3 reads CASSPRRGHATNEKLFF. CDR3 DNA: TGTGCCAGTAGTCCCCGACGGGGACATGCAACTAATGAAAAACTGTTTTTT.

The genes are TRBV6-5 and TRBJ2-3; D may be TRBD1 (6 bases). Trimming removed 7 bases at V and 6 bases at J, with 8 bases between. The CDR3 runs 11 residues. Germline loops: CDR1 MNHEY, CDR2 SVGAGI. CDR3 nucleotides: TGTGCCAGCATTAGGGGGGATACGCAGTATTTT. It codes for CASIRGDTQYF.

The chain uses TRBV28 and TRBJ2-5; D perhaps matches TRBD2 (5 bases). V gave up 9 bases and J gave up 1 base, with 18 bases separating them. The CDR3 is made up of 15 amino acids. Germline V gene lookup returns CDR1 MDHEN and CDR2 SYDVKM. CDR3 sequence reads: CASRGAGFIQETQYF. CDR3 DNA: TGTGCCAGTAGAGGTGCGGGTTTCATCCAAGAGACCCAGTACTTC. The whole variable domain, remainder taken from reference TRBV28 and TRBJ2-5, is DVKVTQSSRYLVKRTGEKVFLECVQDMDHENMFWYRQDPGLGLRLIYFSYDVKMKEKGDIPEGYSVSREKKERFSLILESASTNQTSMYLCASRGAGFIQETQYFGPGTRLLVL.

Only one count was recorded for this clone. This CDR3 reads CASSLVEGETQYF. CDR3 sequence (DNA): TGCGCCAGCAGCTTGGTGGAGGGGGAGACCCAGTACTTC. The rearrangement uses TRBV5-1 and TRBJ2-5, with D possibly TRBD2 on 6 matching bases. Germline CDR1 and CDR2: SGHRS and YFSETQ. The germline V and J ends were trimmed by 0 bases and 5 bases, with 8 bases remaining between them. The CDR3 loop spans 13 amino acids.

V usage is TRBV6-6 and J usage is TRBJ2-3, with 7 bases identical to TRBD2. This CDR3 region has 16 residues. V lost 4 bases, J lost 4 bases, and 11 bases stayed unmatched. Germline V gene lookup returns CDR1 MNHNY and CDR2 SVGAGI (reference sequence). CDR3 residues: CASSLGTGRSADTQYF. As DNA, the CDR3 is TGTGCCAGCAGTTTGGGAACCGGGAGGTCGGCAGATACGCAGTATTTT.

This sequence joins TRBV13 and TRBJ1-1; 8 nucleotides match TRBD1. Looked up from germline, CDR1 is PRHDT and CDR2 is FYEKMQ (reference sequence). With V trimmed by 4 bases and J by 1 base, 8 bases remained unmatched. The CDR3 length is 16 residues. CDR3 region: CASSYRTGPPNTEAFF. Written as DNA, the CDR3 is TGTGCCAGCAGCTACAGGACAGGGCCGCCGAACACTGAAGCTTTCTTT.

Only one count was recorded for this clone. The chain carries TRBV6-5 and TRBJ2-5; 7 nucleotides align to TRBD1. The CDR3 totals 16 residues. Germline V gives CDR1 MNHEY, CDR2 SVGAGI. J gave up 1 base and V 4 bases, and 9 bases lay outside the gene matches. The CDR3 loop is CASSSLITGVQETQYF. Here the CDR3 DNA reads TGTGCCAGCAGTTCCCTTATCACAGGGGTCCAAGAGACCCAGTACTTC.

The chain is built from TRBV6-2 or TRBV6-3 and TRBJ1-2; D gene uncertain. The CDR3 spans 16 residues. CDR1 is MNHEY, CDR2 SVGEGT, per germline. V was cut by 0 bases and J by 4 bases, with 15 bases left in between. CDR3 bases: TGTGCCAGCAGTTACTCATCGCTTACAGTCGCCTATGGCTACACCTTC. Translated: CASSYSSLTVAYGYTF.

This clone was seen repeatedly, ten times or more. This rearrangement joins TRBV4-3 to TRBJ1-6; TRBD1 agrees at 7 bases. V shed 1 base and J 10 bases; nucleotides not matched to a gene: 7. CDR1 and CDR2 (germline): LGHNA, YSLEER. The CDR3 is made up of 15 amino acids. CDR3 sequence: CASSQGFRGDSPLHF. The CDR3 DNA reads TGCGCCAGCAGCCAAGGTTTCAGGGGGGACTCACCCCTCCACTTT.

The chain combines TRBV7-3 with TRBJ1-5, with D possibly matching TRBD1 (5 bases). The length of the CDR3 is 14 residues. The germline V and J ends were trimmed by 0 bases and 9 bases, with 12 bases remaining between them. Germline-derived CDR1 and CDR2 are SGHTA and FQGTGA. The CDR3 sequence: CASSLTGGAGPQHF. CDR3 in DNA: TGTGCCAGCAGCTTAACCGGGGGTGCGGGGCCCCAGCATTTT.

This sequence joins TRBV28 and TRBJ2-5, with 11 bases matching TRBD1. This CDR3 region has 16 residues. J lost 4 bases, V lost 0 bases, and 4 bases had no gene match. Germline CDR1 is MDHEN and CDR2 is SYDVKM. The CDR3 region is CASSLWGQGGGETQYF. The CDR3, as DNA: TGTGCCAGCAGTTTATGGGGACAGGGGGGAGGAGAGACCCAGTACTTC.

This chain links TRBV3-1 (or the pseudogene TRBV3-2) with TRBJ2-7; 7 bases agree with TRBD1. CDR3 length: 14 amino acids. Trimming at V came to 4 bases and at J to 7 bases, leaving 10 bases not matched to a gene. CDR1 is LGHDT and CDR2 is YNNKEL in the germline V gene (reference sequence). The CDR3 nucleotides are TGTGCCAGCAGCCGATTTAGACAGGGATGGGAGCAGTACTTC. Its translation: CASSRFRQGWEQYF.

The genes are TRBV30 and TRBJ2-3; maybe TRBD1 (5 bases). The CDR3 is made up of 15 amino acids. From germline, CDR1 is GTSNPN and CDR2 SVGIG (reference sequence). V gave up 4 bases and J gave up 1 base, with 15 bases separating them. The CDR3 bases are TGTGCCTGGAATCCCACGATGGGGCGCACAGATACGCAGTATTTT. Translated, it gives CAWNPTMGRTDTQYF.

CDR3 DNA: TGTGCCAGTAGTGCGACAGGAGCTCGGGATCAGCCCCAGCATTTT. Its protein product is CASSATGARDQPQHF. This chain joins TRBV19 and TRBJ1-5, with D tentatively TRBD1 (6 bases). This CDR3 comprises 15 residues. Germline-derived CDR1 and CDR2 are LNHDA and SQIVND (reference sequence). The germline V and J ends were trimmed by 5 bases and 5 bases, with 16 bases remaining between them.

This clone was seen more than once but under ten times. V is TRBV7-9 and J is TRBJ2-3; a weak D match, TRBD1 (5 bases). Trimming left V 5 bases short and J 0 bases short, with 21 bases between. The CDR3 is 18 amino acids. CDR1 and CDR2 (germline): SEHNR, FQNEAQ (reference sequence). CDR3 protein: CASSPLRVTESSTDTQYF. CDR3 nucleotides: TGTGCCAGCAGCCCCCTACGTGTGACAGAATCTAGCACAGATACGCAGTATTTT.

A few counts support this clone. This chain uses TRBV12-3 or TRBV12-4 with TRBJ2-7; possibly TRBD1 for D (6 bases). The germline V and J ends were trimmed by 7 bases and 0 bases, with 10 bases remaining between them. The CDR3 covers 13 residues. The chain's CDR3 is CASTDRSSYEQYF. The CDR3, as DNA: TGTGCCAGCACGGACAGAAGCTCCTACGAGCAGTACTTC.

This clone was recorded a few times. The gene calls are TRBV6-2 or TRBV6-3 and TRBJ2-1, with 7 positions matching TRBD2. Germline values: CDR1 MNHEY, CDR2 SVGEGT. This CDR3 is built from 17 residues. V gave up 4 bases and J gave up 5 bases; unmatched junction bases: 14. CDR3: CASSSRPRGTINNEQFF. As DNA, the CDR3 is TGTGCCAGCAGTTCAAGGCCCCGCGGGACTATCAACAATGAGCAGTTCTTC.

The V call is TRBV28, the J call TRBJ1-1; no reliable D call. The CDR3 is 14 residues long. V lost 6 bases and J lost 4, with 15 bases in between. Per germline, CDR1 MDHEN and CDR2 SYDVKM. The CDR3 DNA reads as TGTGCCAGCAGGGCCCAACTTGCGGGCACTGAAGCTTTCTTT. Protein product: CASRAQLAGTEAFF. Full variable domain (rest looked up from reference TRBV28 and TRBJ1-1): DVKVTQSSRYLVKRTGEKVFLECVQDMDHENMFWYRQDPGLGLRLIYFSYDVKMKEKGDIPEGYSVSREKKERFSLILESASTNQTSMYLCASRAQLAGTEAFFGQGTRLTVV.

The table lists this clone with a count of one. The chain uses TRBV7-2 and TRBJ2-1, with TRBD2 matching over 9 bases. CDR1 SGHTA and CDR2 FQGNSA come from the germline V gene. The CDR3 is 15 residues long. J was trimmed by 4 bases and V by 5 bases; bases with no gene match: 6. CDR3: CASSNLAGDYNEQFF. In DNA, the CDR3 is TGTGCCAGCAGCAATTTAGCGGGGGATTACAATGAGCAGTTCTTC.

The chain uses TRBV19 and TRBJ1-2; tentative D call: TRBD1 (5 bases). The germline V and J ends were trimmed by 9 bases and 4 bases, with 9 bases remaining between them. Germline V gives CDR1 LNHDA, CDR2 SQIVND (reference sequence). The CDR3 has 11 residues. CDR3 region: CASRQFYGYTF. The DNA of the CDR3 is TGTGCCAGCCGACAGTTCTATGGCTACACCTTC.

The chain uses TRBV5-6 and TRBJ1-5; 8 nucleotides match TRBD1. Trimming cost V 7 bases and J 2 bases; bases outside gene matches: 11. The CDR3 loop spans 16 amino acids. In germline, CDR1 is SGHDT, CDR2 YYEEEE. CDR3 protein: CASPRDRPGGNQPQHF. The DNA of the CDR3 is TGTGCCAGCCCTAGGGACAGGCCGGGGGGCAATCAGCCCCAGCATTTT.

CDR3 protein: CASSGQGSGSYNEQFF. The DNA of the CDR3 is TGTGCCAGCAGCGGGCAGGGGTCAGGATCCTACAATGAGCAGTTCTTC. The rearrangement uses TRBV7-3 and TRBJ2-1; a weak D match, TRBD1 (6 bases). V lost 5 bases to trimming and J lost 1 base, with 15 bases between them. In germline, CDR1 is SGHTA, CDR2 FQGTGA. This CDR3 comprises 16 residues.